This T cell receptor beta chain derives from a study of cytomegalovirus exposure and HLA in healthy donors. 60 Vbeta and 13 Jbeta primers were used in PCR. Generated by immunoSEQ multiplex PCR, the TCRdb table keeps only in-frame clones and is missing some. The sample has roughly 120,000 clones; 79% are singletons. As concerns this clone: Its antigen is not identified.

The CDR3 is made up of 14 amino acids. The V gene end was trimmed by 6 bases and the J gene end by 6 bases; junction bases not matched to a gene: 7. The germline gives CDR1 KGHSH, CDR2 LQKENI. Study-level results: Some V segments (TRBV6-2 and TRBV6-3 among them) were excluded as indistinguishable. Across HLA loci, a later analysis found differing TCR association rates, with DRB1 most and HLA-C fewest. There were about 160 TCR beta chains listed as cytomegalovirus-associated.

Donors in the study were healthy people who gave bone marrow. This TCR was recovered from a young man in good health and CMV-seropositive. V and J are TRBV18 and TRBJ1-1; 10 bases are shared with TRBD1. Sequenced material: PBMCs. For the CDR3, the DNA is TGTGCCAGCTCCCCCGGGACAGGGGACCCTGAAGCTTTCTTT. This encodes CASSPGTGDPEAFF.